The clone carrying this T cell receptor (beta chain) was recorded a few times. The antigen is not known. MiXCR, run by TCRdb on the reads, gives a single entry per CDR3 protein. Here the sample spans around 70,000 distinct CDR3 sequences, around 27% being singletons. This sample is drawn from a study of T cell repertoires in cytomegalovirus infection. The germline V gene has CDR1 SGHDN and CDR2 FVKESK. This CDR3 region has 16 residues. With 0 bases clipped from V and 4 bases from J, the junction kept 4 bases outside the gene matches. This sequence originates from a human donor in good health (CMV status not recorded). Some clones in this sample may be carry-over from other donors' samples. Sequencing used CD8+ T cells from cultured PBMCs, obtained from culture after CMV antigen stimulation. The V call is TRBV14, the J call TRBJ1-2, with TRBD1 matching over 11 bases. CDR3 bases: TGTGCCAGCAGCCAAGATAGGGACAGGGGGACCTATGGCTACACCTTC. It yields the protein CASSQDRDRGTYGYTF.